What follows describes a single T cell receptor (beta chain). The data were taken from a study of early stage breast cancer tumors. Assay used: immunoSEQ multiplex PCR; TCRdb lists only in-frame clones, some missing. The data contain tens of thousands of clones, roughly 80% of them singletons. This CDR3 is built from 15 residues. The germline V gene has CDR1 SGHNT and CDR2 YENEEA. V lost 5 bases to trimming and J lost 7 bases, with 18 bases between them. V is TRBV11-3 and J is TRBJ2-1; D is possibly TRBD2 (5 bases). This sequence was found in a person aged 30-39 years with breast cancer. The source material was blood. DNA for the CDR3: TGTGCCAGCAGCCCCTTCCCTAACGGAGGAAATGAGCAGTTCTTC. Translated: CASSPFPNGGNEQFF.